The rows below give T cell receptor beta chains drawn from one sample of a study of graft-versus-host responses after intestinal transplantation. Sequenced by immunoSEQ multiplex PCR; TCRdb stores in-frame clones only, minus some. The top ten clones hold around 3.9% of a sample with 11,000 to 15,000 clones, 77% of them seen once. The material was ileum tissue, obtained about four weeks after intestinal transplant. Receptor source: a human patient who received an intestinal transplant, so some T cells may come from the graft donor. The CDR3 runs from the conserved cysteine through the conserved F or W. D genes are given only for firm matches. Only some rows state a clone size, as once, few, many or a class for expanded clones.

v_gene: TRBV29-1; d_gene: TRBD2; abundance: NA; j_gene: TRBJ2-1; CDR3aa: CSVRGLAGERNEQFF; CDR3nt: TGCAGCGTACGGGGACTAGCGGGGGAGAGGAATGAGCAGTTCTTC
v_gene: TRBV7-2; d_gene: NA; abundance: NA; j_gene: TRBJ1-2; CDR3aa: CASSLRTWGYGYTF; CDR3nt: TGTGCCAGCAGCCTAAGGACATGGGGCTATGGCTACACCTTC
v_gene: TRBV7-9; d_gene: TRBD1; abundance: NA; j_gene: TRBJ1-4; CDR3aa: CASSLTGDSNEKLFF; CDR3nt: TGTGCCAGCAGCTTGACCGGGGACAGTAATGAAAAACTGTTTTTT
v_gene: TRBV6-1; d_gene: NA; abundance: few; j_gene: TRBJ1-2; CDR3aa: CASSRQQGYGYTF; CDR3nt: TGTGCCAGCAGCCGCCAGCAGGGCTATGGCTACACCTTC
v_gene: TRBV7-2; d_gene: NA; abundance: NA; j_gene: TRBJ2-3; CDR3aa: CASSPLRSTDTQYF; CDR3nt: TGTGCCAGCAGCCCCTTGAGGTCCACAGATACGCAGTATTTT
v_gene: TRBV5-4; d_gene: NA; abundance: NA; j_gene: TRBJ2-3; CDR3aa: CASSLTIAAKGTQYF; CDR3nt: TGTGCCAGCAGCTTGACAATAGCGGCCAAAGGGACGCAGTATTTT
v_gene: TRBV6-5; d_gene: NA; abundance: NA; j_gene: TRBJ1-1; CDR3aa: CASRSRTAEAFF; CDR3nt: TGTGCCAGCAGATCTAGGACAGCTGAAGCTTTCTTT
v_gene: TRBV5-1; d_gene: TRBD2; abundance: NA; j_gene: TRBJ2-5; CDR3aa: CASSLAVTSGGQETQYF; CDR3nt: TGCGCCAGCAGCTTGGCCGTTACTAGCGGGGGACAAGAGACCCAGTACTTC
v_gene: TRBV5-1; d_gene: NA; abundance: NA; j_gene: TRBJ2-5; CDR3aa: CASSFEGGGTQYF; CDR3nt: TGCGCCAGCAGCTTCGAAGGGGGGGGGACCCAGTACTTC
v_gene: TRBV28; d_gene: TRBD1; abundance: NA; j_gene: TRBJ1-1; CDR3aa: CASSFFPRDRDRNTEAFF; CDR3nt: TGTGCCAGCAGTTTTTTCCCTCGGGACAGGGATCGGAACACTGAAGCTTTCTTT
v_gene: TRBV9; d_gene: TRBD1; abundance: NA; j_gene: TRBJ2-3; CDR3aa: CASSGGQGAFVLADTQYF; CDR3nt: TGTGCCAGCAGCGGAGGACAGGGGGCATTCGTCTTGGCAGATACGCAGTATTTT
v_gene: TRBV9; d_gene: NA; abundance: once; j_gene: TRBJ1-6; CDR3aa: CASSVGEGSSYNSPLHF; CDR3nt: TGTGCCAGCAGCGTAGGGGAAGGGAGCTCCTATAATTCACCCCTCCACTTT
v_gene: TRBV11-2; d_gene: NA; abundance: once; j_gene: TRBJ2-7; CDR3aa: CASSLGPGLEQYF; CDR3nt: TGTGCCAGCAGCTTAGGACCGGGACTCGAGCAGTACTTC
v_gene: TRBV5-5; d_gene: NA; abundance: NA; j_gene: TRBJ2-2; CDR3aa: CASSQGAVTGELFF; CDR3nt: TGTGCCAGCTCCCAGGGCGCAGTTACCGGGGAGCTGTTTTTT
v_gene: TRBV2; d_gene: TRBD1; abundance: NA; j_gene: TRBJ1-5; CDR3aa: CATTPDRDQPQHF; CDR3nt: TGTGCCACTACACCTGACAGGGATCAGCCCCAGCATTTT
v_gene: TRBV5-8; d_gene: NA; abundance: NA; j_gene: TRBJ2-4; CDR3aa: CASSFESGLKNIQYF; CDR3nt: TGTGCCAGCAGCTTTGAGTCGGGTCTCAAAAACATTCAGTACTTC
v_gene: TRBV5-6; d_gene: TRBD1; abundance: NA; j_gene: TRBJ1-5; CDR3aa: CASSLTDRLGDQPQHF; CDR3nt: TGTGCCAGCAGCTTGACGGACAGGCTGGGGGATCAGCCCCAGCATTTT
v_gene: TRBV25-1; d_gene: TRBD1; abundance: NA; j_gene: TRBJ1-1; CDR3aa: CASRPGTGGTEAFF; CDR3nt: TGTGCCAGCAGGCCCGGGACAGGGGGCACTGAAGCTTTCTTT